One and the same sample provided the 25 T cell receptor beta chains below, sequenced in a study of T cells in localized non-small cell lung cancer. The method was immunoSEQ multiplex PCR; TCRdb's version includes in-frame clones alone and lacks a portion of them. The sample consists of roughly 27,000 clones, 90% of them appearing once. The material was peripheral blood, obtained before any cancer treatment. These receptors were collected from a woman aged 40 to 75 with stage I lung adenocarcinoma.

Only a few counts were recorded for this clone. The chain employs TRBV28 and TRBJ2-1, with D maybe TRBD2 (7 bases). This CDR3 region has 17 residues. CDR1 is MDHEN and CDR2 is SYDVKM in the germline V gene. V lost 7 bases, J lost 4 bases, and 23 bases lay in between. The CDR3 is CASTSAGDTSAYNEQFF. CDR3 nucleotides: TGTGCCAGCACCTCGGCAGGGGACACTAGCGCGTACAATGAGCAGTTCTTC.

As DNA, the CDR3 is TGCAGTGCTAGAGCTGGAGGGAGAGGTTTCTTT. Its protein product is CSARAGGRGFF. The rearrangement joins TRBV20-1 to TRBJ1-1; D gene unclear. This CDR3 contains 11 residues. In germline, CDR1 is DFQATT, CDR2 SNEGSKA (reference sequence). Trimming stripped 1 base from V and 13 bases from J, with 13 bases between.

This clone came up once. This chain uses TRBV7-6 with TRBJ2-1; tentatively, D is TRBD2 (5 bases). Germline CDR1 is SGHVS and CDR2 is FNYEAQ. With 7 bases removed from V and 3 bases from J, the gap between germline ends came to 10 bases. This CDR3 contains 13 residues. This CDR3 is CASTLGLYNEQFF. In nucleotides, the CDR3 is TGTGCCAGCACCCTTGGACTCTACAATGAGCAGTTCTTC.

The V and J genes are TRBV4-1 and TRBJ2-7, with a weak D call TRBD1 (5 bases). The CDR3 loop spans 12 amino acids. The germline V gene has CDR1 MGHRA and CDR2 YSYEKL. V shed 3 bases and J shed 6 bases, with 9 bases lying between them. The CDR3 loop reads CASSHRAGEQYF. In DNA, the CDR3 is TGCGCCAGCAGCCACAGGGCCGGCGAGCAGTACTTC.

This sequence joins TRBV11-3 and TRBJ1-1; D call uncertain. The CDR3 is made up of 14 amino acids. Germline CDR1 and CDR2: SGHNT and YENEEA. Trimming took off 0 bases at V and 11 bases at J, with 16 bases between the two ends. The CDR3 reads CASSLDFSAARAFF. As DNA, the CDR3 is TGTGCCAGCAGCTTAGATTTCAGTGCAGCGCGGGCTTTCTTT.

V and J are TRBV5-1 and TRBJ2-3, with TRBD2 matching over 12 bases. The CDR3 consists of 15 residues. The V gene end was trimmed by 1 base and the J gene end by 3 bases; junction bases not matched to a gene: 0. Germline CDR1 reads SGHRS; CDR2 reads YFSETQ. Here the CDR3 DNA reads TGCGCCAGCAGCTTGACTAGCGGGGGGACAGATACGCAGTATTTT. Translation: CASSLTSGGTDTQYF.

The chain recombines TRBV10-3 with TRBJ2-1; possibly TRBD2 for D (6 bases). The CDR3 runs to 17 residues. V was trimmed by 1 base and J by 4 bases, leaving 17 bases between them. CDR1 is ENHRY, CDR2 SYGVKD, per germline. As DNA, the CDR3 is TGTGCCATCAGTGAGTTATCAAGGACTACAACTTACAATGAGCAGTTCTTC. Its protein product is CAISELSRTTTYNEQFF.

The V call is TRBV6-1, the J call TRBJ1-5; 7 nucleotides align to TRBD1. This CDR3 comprises 15 residues. J gave up 7 bases and V 5 bases, and 11 bases lay outside the gene matches. CDR1 and CDR2 from the germline V gene are MNHNS and SASEGT. This chain's CDR3 is CASSLYPGTAQPQHF. CDR3 in DNA: TGTGCCAGCAGTCTATATCCCGGGACAGCCCAGCCCCAGCATTTT.

This chain joins TRBV5-6 and TRBJ2-1, with D possibly being TRBD1 (5 bases). The V gene's germline CDR1 is SGHDT and CDR2 YYEEEE. Deletions cut 4 bases from V and 6 bases from J, with 14 bases between. The CDR3 spans 14 residues. The CDR3 DNA reads as TGTGCCAGCAGCCCACCCCCTAGGGGCAATGAGCAGTTCTTC. Translated: CASSPPPRGNEQFF.

The J gene is TRBJ1-5, the V gene TRBV28; TRBD1 aligns across 7 bases. This CDR3 spans 19 amino acids. Trimming took 4 bases from V and 0 from J; bases not matched to a gene: 15. The germline V gene encodes CDR1 MDHEN and CDR2 SYDVKM. In DNA, the CDR3 is TGTGCCAGCAGTTCAGCTCCGGGACAGTCTCACCTTAGCAATCAGCCCCAGCATTTT. As protein: CASSSAPGQSHLSNQPQHF.

This chain uses TRBV7-2 with TRBJ2-2; D perhaps matches TRBD2 (5 bases). The germline V gene has CDR1 SGHTA and CDR2 FQGNSA. The CDR3 has 14 residues. V was trimmed by 0 bases and J by 5 bases, leaving 7 bases between them. The CDR3 here is CASSLAGVTGELFF. The CDR3 DNA reads as TGTGCCAGCAGCTTAGCGGGAGTGACCGGGGAGCTGTTTTTT.

The chain employs TRBV9 and TRBJ1-1; D is possibly TRBD1 (6 bases). Per the germline V gene, CDR1 is SGDLS and CDR2 is YYNGEE. Trimming left V 0 bases short and J 6 bases short, with 15 bases between. The CDR3 runs to 15 residues. The CDR3 region has the DNA TGTGCCAGCAGCGTAGAACCAGGGGAGGGAGCTGAAGCTTTCTTT. Its protein product is CASSVEPGEGAEAFF.

This chain links TRBV18 with TRBJ1-5; TRBD1 aligns across 7 bases. The CDR3 extends over 15 amino acids. V lost 5 bases and J lost 2; bases outside the gene matches: 6. From germline, CDR1 is KGHSH and CDR2 LQKENI. This CDR3 is CASSLQGLGNQPQHF. CDR3 bases: TGTGCCAGCTCATTACAGGGGTTGGGCAATCAGCCCCAGCATTTT.

The V gene is TRBV4-3, the J gene TRBJ2-7, with TRBD2 identical over 10 bases. This CDR3 has 16 residues. CDR1 is LGHNA and CDR2 is YSLEER in the germline V gene. V was pared by 0 bases and J by 6 bases, with 8 bases of the junction left unmatched. The CDR3 DNA sequence: TGCGCCAGCAGCCAAGATAGCGGGGGGCCTTTGGGCGAGCAGTACTTC. Protein product: CASSQDSGGPLGEQYF.

The genes are TRBV5-4 and TRBJ1-2; a weak D match, TRBD1 (6 bases). Germline CDR1 SGHNT, CDR2 YYREEE (reference sequence). This CDR3 region has 17 residues. The V end lost 4 bases, the J end lost 4 bases, and 23 bases lay between the germline ends. CDR3 nucleotide sequence: TGTGCCAGCAGCCGGAGCTTGGAAGGGGGTGTAACCTATGGCTACACCTTC. This encodes CASSRSLEGGVTYGYTF.

The V call is TRBV6-5, the J call TRBJ1-2, with a tentative D call TRBD1 (5 bases). The V and J ends lost 5 bases and 5 bases respectively, with 18 bases between them. The germline gives CDR1 MNHEY, CDR2 SVGAGI. This CDR3 has 15 amino acids. The CDR3 reads CASSQTGTSSYGYTF. CDR3 in DNA: TGTGCCAGCAGTCAGACCGGGACCTCCTCTTATGGCTACACCTTC.

The chain couples TRBV30 to TRBJ2-3, with a possible D match to TRBD2 (6 bases). The CDR3 contains 15 residues. CDR1 and CDR2 from the germline V gene are GTSNPN and SVGIG (reference sequence). Trimming took off 4 bases at V and 4 bases at J, with 18 bases between the two ends. This CDR3 reads CAWNLLARSADTQYF. CDR3 nucleotides: TGTGCCTGGAACTTACTAGCAAGGTCGGCAGATACGCAGTATTTT.

The chain has TRBV19 and TRBJ1-6; D possibly corresponds to TRBD1 (5 bases). V was cut by 7 bases and J by 6 bases, with 16 bases left in between. The CDR3 sequence is 15 residues long. CDR1 and CDR2 from the germline V gene are LNHDA and SQIVND (reference sequence). Here the CDR3 reads CASTVGERINSPLHF. The CDR3 DNA reads TGTGCCAGTACCGTGGGGGAGCGGATTAATTCACCCCTCCACTTT.

The V call is TRBV5-4, the J call TRBJ2-5; D is possibly TRBD1 (5 bases). This CDR3 contains 15 residues. The germline V gene has CDR1 SGHNT and CDR2 YYREEE (reference sequence). The V and J ends lost 3 bases and 0 bases respectively, with 12 bases between them. In nucleotides, the CDR3 is TGTGCCAGCAGCTCCCAAAGGGGTAACCAAGAGACCCAGTACTTC. Its translation is CASSSQRGNQETQYF.

The chain recombines TRBV28 with TRBJ2-7; D not resolved. V was shortened by 6 bases and J by 2 bases, with 14 bases between the two germline ends. CDR3 length: 14 amino acids. Germline CDR1 MDHEN, CDR2 SYDVKM. In nucleotides, the CDR3 is TGTGCCAGCAGGACCCAGGTAGGGCCCTACGAGCAGTACTTC. Amino acids: CASRTQVGPYEQYF.

This clone was found once. The chain combines TRBV19 with TRBJ1-5, with D possibly being TRBD1 (6 bases). The CDR3 consists of 15 residues. Trimming took 7 bases from V and 1 from J, leaving 14 bases between them. From germline, CDR1 is LNHDA and CDR2 SQIVND (reference sequence). CDR3 sequence (DNA): TGTGCCAGTACCTCACAGGGTGAAAGCAATCAGCCCCAGCATTTT. Its protein is CASTSQGESNQPQHF.

J is TRBJ2-3 and V is TRBV7-2, with 12 bases matching TRBD2. Per germline, CDR1 SGHTA and CDR2 FQGNSA. J lost 1 base, V lost 5 bases, and 7 bases had no gene match. The CDR3 is 17 amino acids. In nucleotides, the CDR3 is TGTGCCAGCAGCCAGGGTGCTAGCGGGAGGGGCACAGATACGCAGTATTTT. It is translated as CASSQGASGRGTDTQYF.

V usage is TRBV7-9 and J usage is TRBJ2-2; D possibly corresponds to TRBD1 (6 bases). V was shortened by 2 bases and J by 4 bases, with 11 bases between the two germline ends. CDR3 size: 15 residues. CDR1 SEHNR and CDR2 FQNEAQ come from the germline V gene (reference sequence). The CDR3 here is CASSLNGQLTGELFF. The CDR3 bases are TGTGCCAGCAGCTTAAACGGACAGCTCACCGGGGAGCTGTTTTTT.

In the case of this clone: Germline is not matched at one junction end, which may reflect a read error. The rearrangement links TRBV5-1 to TRBJ2-3; tentatively, D is TRBD2 (5 bases). The CDR3 is made up of 17 amino acids. The germline CDR1 and CDR2 sequences are SGHRS and YFSETQ. The CDR3 spells CASSPAIRDSSTDMQYF. Here the CDR3 DNA reads TGCGCCAGCAGCCCAGCTATCCGGGATTCTAGCACAGATATGCAGTATTTT.

The genes are TRBV27 and TRBJ1-4; D is unclear. V was clipped by 0 bases and J by 0 bases, with 5 bases between them. The CDR3 extends over 15 amino acids. Germline V gives CDR1 MNHEY, CDR2 SMNVEV (reference sequence). Here the CDR3 DNA reads TGTGCCAGCAGTTTATCCGGAGCAACTAATGAAAAACTGTTTTTT. Its translation: CASSLSGATNEKLFF.